Listed here is a single T cell receptor beta chain. The antigen remains unidentified. The data were taken from a study of cytomegalovirus exposure and HLA in healthy donors. Study-level information: The approximately 660 first-cohort repertoires shared a platform with the 130 or so validation repertoires, as reported in a later analysis.

Libraries were prepared by immunoSEQ multiplex PCR; TCRdb keeps only in-frame clonotypes and omits some of them. The sample has under 150,000 clones, about 90% seen once. This CDR3 spans 13 amino acids. The V end lost 1 base, the J end lost 7 bases, and 10 bases lay between the germline ends. Germline V lookup: CDR1 SNHLY, CDR2 FYNNEI. Study-level results: A subsequent analysis found that TCR clusters from the first cohort also tended to co-occur in the 110 or so validation repertoires, with about 95% of cluster scores above 0. It was reported that the classifier diagnosed cytomegalovirus status with high specificity and sensitivity in both the original and validation cohorts.

The sequencing sample was made of PBMCs. The TCR was taken from a young woman in good health and CMV-seronegative. The chain is built from TRBV2 and TRBJ1-2, with D uncertain. CDR3 sequence (DNA): TGTGCCAGCAGTGAAGGAAGGGAGAGTGGCTACACCTTC. It specifies CASSEGRESGYTF.